This TCR beta chain was sequenced during a study of blood T cells in healthy people across ages. Concerning this clonotype itself: Antigen specificity is unknown.

Points from the study as a whole: PBMCs went unsorted, and a conclusive naive versus antigen-experienced comparison was therefore prevented. Calculation of diversity from one million T cells yielded estimates considered to be underestimates. Age showed a roughly linear inverse relationship with TCR beta diversity per million T cells.

It was with a sample-barcoded 5' primer and a J-beta primer mix that a second PCR of roughly 7 to 12 cycles was run. Each cDNA was tagged by a template-switch adaptor containing 12 random nucleotides. TCRdb recomputed calls from the 5' RACE reads with MiXCR, one row per CDR3 protein. The table includes 700,000 to 800,000 distinct CDR3 sequences, 43% detected once. Trimming took 3 bases from V and 1 from J, leaving 10 bases between them. The CDR3 is 14 residues long. Germline CDR1 SEHNR, CDR2 FQNEAQ (reference sequence). The sequencing sample was made of blood. This clonotype was sampled from a woman aged 60-75 years in good health. This chain uses TRBV7-9 with TRBJ2-7; unclear D gene. CDR3 sequence: CASSFPTPSYEQYF. CDR3 in DNA: TGTGCCAGCAGCTTCCCGACACCTTCCTACGAGCAGTACTTC. The full variable domain, rest sourced from reference TRBV7-9 and TRBJ2-7, is DTGVSQNPRHKITKRGQNVTFRCDPISEHNRLYWYRQTLGQGPEFLTYFQNEAQLEKSRLLSDRFSAERPKGSFSTLEIQRTEQGDSAMYLCASSFPTPSYEQYFGPGTRLTVT.